Listed below are T cell receptor beta chains from one sample, sequenced in a study of blood T cell repertoires in COVID-19. The repertoire was sequenced with immunoSEQ multiplex PCR; TCRdb's copy has only in-frame clones and lacks some. The table lists 160,000 or so clones, roughly 80% of them singletons. The sequenced sample consisted of peripheral blood. The source of these receptors is a woman aged 80 or over with acute or convalescent COVID-19. CDR3s include the opening cysteine and the closing phenylalanine or tryptophan. D genes are given only for firm matches. The size entry is marked missing in some rows and otherwise reads once, few, many or a size class.

>TRBV4-2|TRBD1|-|TRBJ1-3
CASSRNQGDQGNTIYF
TGTGCCAGCAGCCGGAACCAGGGGGATCAGGGAAACACCATATATTTT
>TRBV27|-|-|TRBJ2-5
CASSFTTAKGTQYF
TGTGCCAGCAGTTTTACGACAGCCAAAGGGACCCAGTACTTC
>TRBV3-1/TRBV3-2|TRBD1|-|TRBJ1-2
CASSPHGQGERNYGYTF
TGTGCCAGCAGCCCGCATGGACAGGGGGAAAGAAACTATGGCTACACCTTC
>TRBV27|-|-|TRBJ1-6
CASSWWGEMGNSPLHF
TGTGCCAGCAGTTGGTGGGGGGAGATGGGGAATTCACCCCTCCACTTT
>TRBV15|TRBD1|-|TRBJ2-5
CATSREDLDRGETQYF
TGTGCCACCAGCAGAGAGGACCTGGACAGGGGTGAGACCCAGTACTTC
>TRBV6-5|TRBD2|-|TRBJ2-1
CASSSSTRGSYNEQFF
TGTGCCAGCAGTTCTTCCACGCGGGGGTCCTACAATGAGCAGTTCTTC
>TRBV4-1|-|few|TRBJ1-5
CASSQVRANQPQHF
TGCGCCAGCAGCCAAGTCAGGGCCAATCAGCCCCAGCATTTT
>TRBV19|-|-|TRBJ1-2
CASSIGGSGVNGYTF
TGTGCCAGTAGTATTGGGGGTTCAGGGGTTAATGGCTACACCTTC
>TRBV14|TRBD2|-|TRBJ2-1
CASSRGTSGSTSEQFF
TGTGCCAGCAGCCGCGGGACTAGCGGGAGTACCAGTGAGCAGTTCTTC
>TRBV7-2|-|once|TRBJ2-3
CASSSGERDTQYF
TGTGCCAGCAGCTCGGGGGAGCGAGATACGCAGTATTTT
>TRBV5-1|TRBD2|-|TRBJ2-5
CASRIGGETQYF
TGCGCCAGCCGTATCGGGGGGGAGACCCAGTACTTC
>TRBV6-5|TRBD1|-|TRBJ1-3
CASSYAAGGTGNTIYF
TGTGCCAGCAGTTACGCGGCAGGGGGTACTGGAAACACCATATATTTT
>TRBV19|TRBD1|-|TRBJ1-4
CASSISGTGGEKLFF
TGTGCCAGTAGTATCTCCGGGACAGGGGGCGAAAAACTGTTTTTT
>TRBV2|TRBD1|-|TRBJ2-7
CASSVEAWRGQGRYEQYF
TGTGCCAGCAGTGTGGAGGCGTGGAGGGGACAGGGGAGGTACGAGCAGTACTTC
>TRBV30|-|-|TRBJ1-2
CAWSAPTGLGGYTF
TGTGCCTGGAGTGCTCCGACGGGGTTGGGGGGCTACACCTTC
>TRBV11-2|-|-|TRBJ1-2
CASSSTGGGHYGYTF
TGTGCCAGCAGTAGCACGGGAGGGGGACACTATGGCTACACCTTC
>TRBV5-5|TRBD2|-|TRBJ2-1
CASSVGTSGRANEQFF
TGTGCCAGCAGCGTCGGGACTAGCGGGAGGGCCAATGAGCAGTTCTTC
>TRBV19|TRBD1|many|TRBJ1-5
CASKGVSGQGTGGNQPQHF
TGTGCCAGTAAGGGGGTTTCGGGACAGGGTACAGGGGGCAATCAGCCCCAGCATTTT
>TRBV5-4|-|-|TRBJ2-1
CASSSDGEQFF
TGTGCCAGCAGCTCCGACGGGGAGCAGTTCTTC
>TRBV5-1|-|-|TRBJ1-2
CASSLETVYGYTF
TGCGCCAGCAGCTTGGAAACGGTCTATGGCTACACCTTC
>TRBV12-3/TRBV12-4|TRBD1|-|TRBJ2-7
CASSSGTGGEQYF
TGTGCCAGCAGTTCCGGGACAGGGGGCGAGCAGTACTTC
>TRBV2|-|-|TRBJ1-5
CASGGSNQPQHF
TGTGCCAGCGGAGGTAGCAATCAGCCCCAGCATTTT
>TRBV29-1|-|few|TRBJ2-5
CSVEDRGARQETQYF
TGCAGCGTTGAAGATCGGGGGGCCCGCCAAGAGACCCAGTACTTC
>TRBV3-1/TRBV3-2|-|-|TRBJ1-3
CASSQGVLGGTIYF
TGTGCCAGCAGCCAAGGCGTCCTCGGCGGCACCATATATTTT
>TRBV28|-|-|TRBJ1-6
CASRSYKSSYNSPLHF
TGTGCCAGCAGGTCATATAAGAGCTCCTATAATTCACCCCTCCACTTT
>TRBV20-1|TRBD2|-|TRBJ2-3
CSASGLAGTDTQYF
TGCAGTGCTAGTGGACTAGCGGGCACAGATACGCAGTATTTT
>TRBV3-1/TRBV3-2|-|-|TRBJ1-2
CASSQDRRSRLLYGYTF
TGTGCCAGCAGCCAAGACCGTCGGTCAAGACTCTTATATGGCTACACCTTC
>TRBV2|-|once|TRBJ2-1
CASSSDSLGEQFF
TGTGCCAGCAGTTCTGACAGTCTGGGTGAGCAGTTCTTC
>TRBV18|TRBD1|-|TRBJ2-5
CASSRQGAETQYF
TGTGCCAGTTCACGGCAGGGGGCAGAGACCCAGTACTTC
>TRBV7-8|TRBD1|-|TRBJ1-5
CASSQGARAGQPQHF
TGTGCCAGCAGCCAGGGGGCGCGGGCAGGTCAGCCCCAGCATTTT
>TRBV28|TRBD1|-|TRBJ1-1
CASRYDRGLLNTEAFF
TGTGCCAGCAGGTATGACAGGGGGCTCCTGAACACTGAAGCTTTCTTT
>TRBV19|-|-|TRBJ1-1
CASTDSYLMNTEAFF
TGTGCCAGTACGGACAGCTACCTGATGAACACTGAAGCTTTCTTT
>TRBV30|-|-|TRBJ1-6
CAWRAQGLDSPLHF
TGTGCCTGGAGGGCCCAGGGGCTCGATTCACCCCTCCACTTT
>TRBV5-1|TRBD2|-|TRBJ2-7
CASSLWAGEYEQYF
TGCGCCAGCAGCTTGTGGGCGGGGGAATACGAGCAGTACTTC
>TRBV2|-|-|TRBJ2-1
CASREGDYNEQFF
TGTGCCAGCAGGGAAGGAGACTACAATGAGCAGTTCTTC
>TRBV7-9|-|-|TRBJ2-2
CASTEQETNTGELFF
TGTGCCAGCACGGAACAGGAGACGAACACCGGGGAGCTGTTTTTT
>TRBV6-5|TRBD1|-|TRBJ1-1
CASVQGAGGTEAFF
TGTGCCAGCGTACAGGGGGCAGGTGGCACTGAAGCTTTCTTT
>TRBV2|-|once|TRBJ1-5
CASSEGQSNQPQHF
TGTGCCAGCAGTGAAGGGCAGAGCAATCAGCCCCAGCATTTT
>TRBV15|-|-|TRBJ1-2
CATTPGLNYGYTF
TGTGCCACCACCCCTGGGCTTAACTATGGCTACACCTTC
>TRBV6-5|TRBD1|-|TRBJ1-1
CASNGQGAGYTEAFF
TGTGCCAGCAACGGACAGGGGGCTGGTTACACTGAAGCTTTCTTT
>TRBV18|TRBD2|-|TRBJ2-1
CASSTSTSDDSNEQFF
TGTGCCAGCTCAACGTCGACTAGCGACGACAGCAATGAGCAGTTCTTC
>TRBV7-9|-|-|TRBJ2-5
CASSFFPPGYGETQYF
TGTGCCAGCAGCTTTTTTCCCCCGGGTTATGGAGAGACCCAGTACTTC
>TRBV24-1|-|-|TRBJ2-1
CATSDPVGAPSDEQFF
TGTGCCACCAGTGACCCCGTTGGAGCTCCATCGGATGAGCAGTTCTTC
>TRBV27|-|many|TRBJ1-1
CASSLFGAFNTEAFF
TGTGCCAGCAGTTTATTTGGGGCGTTCAACACTGAAGCTTTCTTT
>TRBV19|-|-|TRBJ1-2
CASTEVSGQRGGYTF
TGTGCCAGTACCGAAGTTTCTGGACAGAGAGGGGGCTACACCTTC
>TRBV6-1|TRBD2|-|TRBJ2-1
CASSEVWRENEQFF
TGTGCCAGCAGTGAAGTTTGGCGGGAGAATGAGCAGTTCTTC
>TRBV2|TRBD1|-|TRBJ1-2
CASSEARTGGYGYTF
TGTGCCAGCAGTGAAGCCCGGACAGGGGGCTATGGCTACACCTTC
>TRBV18|-|few|TRBJ2-7
CASSPGGLGAYEQYF
TGTGCCAGCTCACCCGGCGGGCTCGGAGCCTACGAGCAGTACTTC
>TRBV7-9|TRBD2|-|TRBJ2-3
CASSLAGTSGRVDLQYF
TGTGCCAGCAGCTTGGCTGGGACTAGCGGGAGGGTTGACCTACAGTATTTT
>TRBV7-2|TRBD1|-|TRBJ1-4
CASSEQGGTNEKLFF
TGTGCCAGCAGCGAACAGGGGGGAACTAATGAAAAACTGTTTTTT
>TRBV6-2/TRBV6-3|-|once|TRBJ1-2
CASSSNGGPTRGYTF
TGTGCCAGCAGTTCCAACGGGGGACCTACGCGAGGCTACACCTTC
>TRBV20-1|-|-|TRBJ2-1
CSARARGEQFF
TGCAGTGCTAGAGCTAGGGGGGAGCAGTTCTTC
>TRBV24-1|TRBD1|-|TRBJ2-1
CATSGSPGQGNEQFF
TGTGCCACCAGCGGATCCCCGGGACAGGGCAATGAGCAGTTCTTC